Following are 22 T cell receptor beta chains from one sample sequenced in a study of OX40 agonist ivuxolimab in advanced cancers. Libraries were constructed by the immunoSEQ multiplex PCR assay. TCRdb took over this immuneACCESS table, retaining in-frame rearrangements with V and J assigned. Such tables are incomplete; in checked studies, under half of the missing clones stem from an unresolved V gene, and the remainder is unexplained. The sample contains tens of thousands of clones, around 80% of them found a single time. In total, the top ten clones hold approximately 2.6% of the sample. Sequences were derived from CD4+ or CD8+ T cells sorted from blood, sampled in a trial of the OX40 agonist ivuxolimab. Receptors were obtained from an adult with an advanced solid tumor such as melanoma, head and neck, liver or kidney cancer.

The gene calls are TRBV19 and TRBJ2-5; 10 bases line up with TRBD1. This CDR3 is built from 16 residues. V dropped 4 bases and J dropped 7; count of bases not matched to a gene: 12. The germline V gene encodes CDR1 LNHDA and CDR2 SQIVND (reference sequence). The DNA of the CDR3 is TGTGCCAGTAGTAACCCGACAGGGGGCTTCAGGGGGACCCAGTACTTC. Its protein is CASSNPTGGFRGTQYF. Drawing the rest from reference TRBV19 and TRBJ2-5, the complete variable domain is DGGITQSPKYLFRKEGQNVTLSCEQNLNHDAMYWYRQDPGQGLRLIYYSQIVNDFQKGDIAEGYSVSREKKESFPLTVTSAQKNPTAFYLCASSNPTGGFRGTQYFGPGTRLLVL.

This clone was picked up one time. V usage is TRBV12-5 and J usage is TRBJ1-4; weak D call: TRBD1 (5 bases). Germline CDR1 reads LGHNT; CDR2 reads FRNRAP. With 1 base removed from V and 1 base from J, the gap between germline ends came to 10 bases. This CDR3 has 16 residues. This chain's CDR3 is CASGLGVGVTNEKLFF. DNA for the CDR3: TGTGCTAGTGGTTTGGGCGTGGGGGTAACTAATGAAAAACTGTTTTTT.

The V call is TRBV13, the J call TRBJ1-4, with TRBD1 as a possible D gene (5 bases). In germline, CDR1 is PRHDT, CDR2 FYEKMQ (reference sequence). The V end was cut by 3 bases, the J end by 8 bases, with 16 bases between. The length of the CDR3 is 15 residues. Here the CDR3 DNA reads TGTGCCAGCAGCTTTGCACGGGACCTCGGAGAAAAACTGTTTTTT. Translating gives CASSFARDLGEKLFF.

This sequence joins TRBV7-2 and TRBJ2-5, with 8 bases matching TRBD2. CDR3 length: 14 residues. J lost 1 base, V lost 3 bases, and 1 base had no gene match. Germline values: CDR1 SGHTA, CDR2 FQGNSA. In DNA, the CDR3 is TGTGCCAGCAGCTTGACTAGCGCCCAAGAGACCCAGTACTTC. Amino acids: CASSLTSAQETQYF.

The J gene is TRBJ1-4, the V gene TRBV7-9; D not certain. The CDR3 has 14 residues. V dropped 5 bases and J dropped 3 bases, with 10 bases sitting between them. The germline gives CDR1 SEHNR, CDR2 FQNEAQ (reference sequence). The CDR3 here is CASSLGSSNEKLFF. CDR3 sequence (DNA): TGTGCCAGCAGCCTAGGAAGCTCTAATGAAAAACTGTTTTTT.

This clone has ten or more counts. The chain carries TRBV6-5 and TRBJ1-2; the match to TRBD1 covers 9 bases. The CDR3 spans 15 residues. CDR1 and CDR2 (germline): MNHEY, SVGAGI. V gave up 1 base and J gave up 4 bases; unmatched junction bases: 4. CDR3 protein: CASSYLGQGSYGYTF. CDR3 nucleotides: TGTGCCAGCAGTTACTTGGGACAGGGTAGCTATGGCTACACCTTC.

The chain combines TRBV19 with TRBJ2-5, with 8 bases identical to TRBD1. This CDR3 is built from 15 residues. With 6 bases clipped from V and 2 bases from J, the junction kept 8 bases outside the gene matches. CDR1 is LNHDA, CDR2 SQIVND, per germline (reference sequence). DNA of the CDR3: TGTGCCAGTAGCCAAGACCGGGACAGGCAAGAGACCCAGTACTTC. This codes for CASSQDRDRQETQYF.

The chain has TRBV11-2 and TRBJ2-7; D ambiguous. Per the germline V gene, CDR1 is SGHAT and CDR2 is FQNNGV. V dropped 2 bases and J dropped 4 bases, with 6 bases sitting between them. This CDR3 is 12 amino acids long. The CDR3 spells CASSLNRYEQYF. The CDR3 DNA sequence: TGTGCCAGCAGCTTAAACCGTTACGAGCAGTACTTC.

V usage is TRBV5-5 and J usage is TRBJ1-2; 10 nucleotides match TRBD1. This CDR3 contains 17 residues. With 4 bases clipped from V and 0 bases from J, the junction kept 9 bases outside the gene matches. Germline assignment: CDR1 SGHKS and CDR2 YYEKEE (reference sequence). The CDR3: CASSPGQGVIANYGYTF. Here the CDR3 DNA reads TGTGCCAGCAGCCCCGGACAGGGGGTAATTGCTAACTATGGCTACACCTTC.

This sequence joins TRBV2 and TRBJ1-2, with D tentatively TRBD1 (5 bases). Germline V CDR1 and CDR2: SNHLY, FYNNEI. The ends were cut back, 7 bases at V and 0 bases at J, with 9 bases in the middle. The CDR3 totals 13 residues. The CDR3 loop is CASKGRSNYGYTF. The DNA of the CDR3 is TGTGCCAGCAAGGGGCGGTCTAACTATGGCTACACCTTC.

The V call is TRBV27, the J call TRBJ2-2; D unclear. The germline V gene has CDR1 MNHEY and CDR2 SMNVEV (reference sequence). V dropped 6 bases and J dropped 2 bases, with 13 bases sitting between them. This CDR3 has 15 amino acids. CDR3 nucleotides: TGTGCCAGCAGGCCAAGGGTATTCAACACCGGGGAGCTGTTTTTT. It codes for CASRPRVFNTGELFF.

This sequence joins TRBV19 and TRBJ1-6, with D possibly TRBD1 on 6 matching bases. The germline V gene encodes CDR1 LNHDA and CDR2 SQIVND (reference sequence). Deletions cut 4 bases from V and 14 bases from J, with 15 bases between. The CDR3 has 13 residues. The CDR3 DNA reads TGTGCCAGTAGTACCGGACAGCTTTGGACCCTCCACTTT. Translated, it gives CASSTGQLWTLHF.

The rearrangement joins TRBV5-5 to TRBJ2-1; tentative D call: TRBD2 (6 bases). Trimming pared 0 bases from V and 4 bases from J, leaving 11 bases between. CDR1 is SGHKS and CDR2 is YYEKEE in the germline V gene (reference sequence). CDR3 length: 15 residues. The CDR3 region has the DNA TGTGCCAGCAGCTTGGCCGGGAGCAGATACAATGAGCAGTTCTTC. Translation gives CASSLAGSRYNEQFF.

This clone was seen a handful of times. The chain employs TRBV29-1 and TRBJ1-1; no reliable D call. Trimming stripped 5 bases from V and 1 base from J, with 5 bases between. This CDR3 contains 11 residues. Germline loops: CDR1 SQVTM, CDR2 ANQGSEA. For the CDR3, the DNA is TGCAGCGTTTACAGGAACACTGAAGCTTTCTTT. Protein sequence: CSVYRNTEAFF.

This clone was seen a handful of times. J is TRBJ2-3 and V is TRBV29-1; D remains ambiguous. The V gene's germline CDR1 is SQVTM and CDR2 ANQGSEA. The V and J ends lost 6 bases and 3 bases respectively, with 7 bases between them. This CDR3 spans 11 amino acids. Written as DNA, the CDR3 is TGCAGCGTCGAAAAGACAGATACGCAGTATTTT. Residues: CSVEKTDTQYF.

The chain links TRBV25-1 to TRBJ2-7; 12 bases agree with TRBD1. V shed 7 bases, J shed 6 bases, and the junction held 7 bases outside the gene matches. Germline V lookup: CDR1 MGHDK, CDR2 SYGVNS. The CDR3 runs 14 residues. The CDR3 DNA reads TGTGCCAGCACCTGGGGACAGGGGGCCTCCGAGCAGTACTTC. It encodes CASTWGQGASEQYF.

The chain carries TRBV6-5 and TRBJ1-5; maybe TRBD1 (6 bases). Germline V CDR1 and CDR2: MNHEY, SVGAGI. The CDR3 is 14 residues long. Trimming took 7 bases from V and 2 from J, leaving 12 bases between them. This CDR3 is CASNTHRGNQPQHF. In nucleotides, the CDR3 is TGTGCCAGCAACACTCACAGGGGCAATCAGCCCCAGCATTTT.

The chain couples TRBV18 to TRBJ1-6; 10 bases are shared with TRBD1. This CDR3 contains 15 residues. Looked up from germline, CDR1 is KGHSH and CDR2 is LQKENI. V was clipped by 5 bases and J by 7 bases; unmatched bases: 5. The CDR3, as DNA: TGTGCCAGCTCAGCACGACAGGGGGCGAATTCACCCCTCCACTTT. Translating it yields CASSARQGANSPLHF.

This chain joins TRBV6-6 and TRBJ2-1; 7 bases line up with TRBD2. From germline, CDR1 is MNHNY and CDR2 SVGAGI (reference sequence). The ends lost 10 bases at V and 7 bases at J; junction bases unmatched: 13. This CDR3 has 14 amino acids. The CDR3: CATAPSGFQNEQFF. CDR3 DNA sequence: TGTGCCACCGCCCCTAGCGGTTTCCAGAATGAGCAGTTCTTC.

This rearrangement joins TRBV7-9 to TRBJ1-5; no clear D. V was pared by 4 bases and J by 9 bases, with 19 bases between. The CDR3 has 15 amino acids. Germline V gene sequence: CDR1 SEHNR, CDR2 FQNEAQ (reference sequence). The CDR3 loop reads CASSSTGLALGPQHF. The CDR3 bases are TGTGCCAGCAGCTCGACGGGCCTCGCTCTGGGGCCCCAGCATTTT.

The chain combines TRBV18 with TRBJ2-4, with D unresolved. The V and J ends lost 0 bases and 8 bases respectively, with 11 bases between them. Germline CDR1 KGHSH, CDR2 LQKENI. This CDR3 has 14 amino acids. Written as DNA, the CDR3 is TGTGCCAGCTCACCACCGCGTTGGATGGACATTCAGTACTTC. Encoded protein: CASSPPRWMDIQYF.

The V and J genes are TRBV7-2 and TRBJ1-2, with D unclear. Trimming removed 5 bases at V and 8 bases at J, with 12 bases between. CDR3 length equals 12 residues. Germline-derived CDR1 and CDR2 are SGHTA and FQGNSA. CDR3 bases: TGTGCCAGCAGCCTGGCCGGGGTGGGCTACACCTTC. It is translated as CASSLAGVGYTF.